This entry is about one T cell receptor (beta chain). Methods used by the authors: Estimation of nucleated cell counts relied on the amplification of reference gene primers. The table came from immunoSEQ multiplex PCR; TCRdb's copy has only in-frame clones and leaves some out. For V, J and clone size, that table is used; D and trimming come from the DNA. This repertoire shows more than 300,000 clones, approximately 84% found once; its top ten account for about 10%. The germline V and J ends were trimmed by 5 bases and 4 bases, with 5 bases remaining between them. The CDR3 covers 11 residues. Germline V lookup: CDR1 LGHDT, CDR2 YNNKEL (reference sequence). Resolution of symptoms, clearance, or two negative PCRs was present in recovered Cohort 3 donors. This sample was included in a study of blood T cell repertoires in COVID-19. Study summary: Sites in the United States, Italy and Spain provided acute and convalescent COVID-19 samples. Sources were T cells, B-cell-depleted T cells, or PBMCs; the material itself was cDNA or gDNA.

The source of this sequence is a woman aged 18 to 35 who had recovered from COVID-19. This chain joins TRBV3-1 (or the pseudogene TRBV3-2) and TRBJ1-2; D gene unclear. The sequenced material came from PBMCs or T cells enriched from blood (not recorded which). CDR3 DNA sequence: TGTGCCAGCAGCTCAATCTATGGCTACACCTTC. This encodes CASSSIYGYTF.